The 11 T cell receptor beta chains presented below share a single source sample, sequenced in a study of cytomegalovirus exposure and HLA in healthy donors (dated by TCRdb to 2016 to 2017). Library method: the immunoSEQ multiplex PCR assay. A mixture of 60 forward primers for TCR Vbeta segments and 13 reverse primers for TCR Jbeta segments was used in the multiplex PCR. Entries here come from immuneACCESS through TCRdb and include only in-frame sequences with V and J called. Some clones fail to appear in such tables; in the studies checked, an unresolved V gene covers under half of the shortfall, and the cause of the remainder is unknown. Present in this sample are 150,000 to 200,000 clones, roughly 12% of which were seen just once. Of the sample, about 7.8% is held by the ten largest clones. Sample: PBMCs. These receptors originate from a man aged 50-60 years in good health and CMV-seropositive.

This rearrangement joins TRBV6-5 to TRBJ2-5; D is possibly TRBD2 (6 bases). Per germline, CDR1 MNHEY and CDR2 SVGAGI. This CDR3 has 15 amino acids. V lost 6 bases to trimming and J lost 0 bases, with 14 bases between them. The CDR3 coding sequence is TGTGCCAGCAGCCCCTTCGGGGGTTACCAAGAGACCCAGTACTTC. Translated, it gives CASSPFGGYQETQYF.

The table lists this clone with a few counts. The gene calls are TRBV7-9 and TRBJ2-1; 10 bases are shared with TRBD2. Germline V CDR1 and CDR2: SEHNR, FQNEAQ (reference sequence). The V segment lost 3 bases and the J segment 11 bases; nucleotides outside the gene matches: 7. This CDR3 is built from 14 residues. The DNA for the CDR3 is TGTGCCAGCAGCTTCCTAGCGGGGGAGGGGAAGCAGTTCTTC. As protein: CASSFLAGEGKQFF.

V is TRBV5-4 and J is TRBJ1-1; TRBD1 is a possible D gene (6 bases). The ends were cut back, 2 bases at V and 2 bases at J, with 10 bases in the middle. The germline gives CDR1 SGHNT, CDR2 YYREEE (reference sequence). The CDR3 has 14 amino acids. The CDR3 sequence: CASSFSRGNTEAFF. CDR3 DNA sequence: TGTGCCAGCAGCTTTTCCAGGGGAAACACTGAAGCTTTCTTT.

This chain connects TRBV5-4 to TRBJ2-4, with 9 bases fitting TRBD2. J was trimmed by 7 bases and V by 4 bases; bases with no gene match: 6. The CDR3 contains 14 residues. Germline V lookup: CDR1 SGHNT, CDR2 YYREEE (reference sequence). The CDR3: CASSLRGGPNIQYF. CDR3 in DNA: TGTGCCAGCAGCCTGCGGGGGGGCCCTAACATTCAGTACTTC.

The chain employs TRBV30 and TRBJ1-2, with D perhaps matching TRBD1 (6 bases). The CDR3 is 14 residues long. Germline lookup yields CDR1 GTSNPN and CDR2 SVGIG (reference sequence). V was trimmed by 3 bases and J by 8 bases, leaving 19 bases between them. DNA of the CDR3: TGTGCCTGGAGCCCACTCCGGGGGGCGGGAGGCTACACCTTC. This encodes CAWSPLRGAGGYTF.

The V gene is TRBV15, the J gene TRBJ1-5; D gene ambiguous. The V end was cut by 2 bases, the J end by 5 bases, with 7 bases between. The CDR3 loop spans 13 amino acids. Per germline, CDR1 LNHNV and CDR2 YYDKDF (reference sequence). CDR3 loop: CATSRQVDQPQHF. The CDR3 DNA reads as TGTGCCACCAGCAGACAGGTGGATCAGCCCCAGCATTTT.

The gene calls are TRBV9 and TRBJ1-4, with D perhaps TRBD1 (6 bases). The CDR3 spans 17 residues. Trimming took 3 bases from V and 6 from J, leaving 21 bases between them. Looked up from germline, CDR1 is SGDLS and CDR2 is YYNGEE. DNA for the CDR3: TGTGCCAGCAGCGGCGTCGACTTGGGGGCGCGTGATGAAAAACTGTTTTTT. It translates to CASSGVDLGARDEKLFF.

The rearrangement uses TRBV7-9 and TRBJ1-1; D gene uncertain. This CDR3 has 13 amino acids. Germline V gene data show CDR1 as SEHNR and CDR2 as FQNEAQ (reference sequence). Trimming shortened V by 4 bases and J by 5 bases, and 11 bases separated the two germline ends. The CDR3: CASSSVPRTEAFF. For the CDR3, the DNA is TGTGCCAGCAGCTCCGTTCCGAGGACTGAAGCTTTCTTT. The whole variable domain, filled in from reference TRBV7-9 and TRBJ1-1, reads DTGVSQNPRHKITKRGQNVTFRCDPISEHNRLYWYRQTLGQGPEFLTYFQNEAQLEKSRLLSDRFSAERPKGSFSTLEIQRTEQGDSAMYLCASSSVPRTEAFFGQGTRLTVV.

This clone has just a few counts. This chain joins TRBV9 and TRBJ1-2; 8 nucleotides line up with TRBD1. V lost 4 bases to trimming and J lost 4 bases; unmatched junction nucleotides: 9. CDR1 is SGDLS and CDR2 is YYNGEE in the germline V gene. CDR3 size: 15 residues. CDR3 nucleotide sequence: TGTGCCAGCAGCTCAGGGACAGGACGTACCTATGGCTACACCTTC. Protein: CASSSGTGRTYGYTF.

The V and J genes are TRBV5-6 and TRBJ1-1, with D maybe TRBD1 (6 bases). CDR1 and CDR2 (germline): SGHDT, YYEEEE. This CDR3 spans 15 amino acids. Trimming stripped 6 bases from V and 3 bases from J, with 18 bases between. CDR3 sequence: CASTDTGKVDTEAFF. DNA of the CDR3: TGTGCCAGCACCGACACAGGGAAGGTCGACACTGAAGCTTTCTTT. Full variable domain (missing parts from reference TRBV5-6 and TRBJ1-1): DAGVTQSPTHLIKTRGQQVTLRCSPKSGHDTVSWYQQALGQGPQFIFQYYEEEERQRGNFPDRFSGHQFPNYSSELNVNALLLGDSALYLCASTDTGKVDTEAFFGQGTRLTVV.

In this sample, this clone turned up a few times. The V call is TRBV7-2, the J call TRBJ1-1, with D unresolved. The CDR3 runs 14 residues. Looked up from germline, CDR1 is SGHTA and CDR2 is FQGNSA. Trimming cost V 3 bases and J 5 bases, with 13 bases left between them. CDR3 DNA sequence: TGTGCCAGCAGCTTCGGCGGACTCGGTACTGAAGCTTTCTTT. Protein sequence: CASSFGGLGTEAFF.